This T cell receptor beta chain was documented in a study of T cell responses to AZD1222 COVID-19 vaccine. Analyses pooled second doses at about 4 or about 12 weeks. Findings and limits, study-wide: No repertoire was sampled before or during the peak T cell response, only after it. Donors in the cohort were predominantly white British and more often female, and clonal diversity was possibly underestimated.

To note about this clone: The target antigen is unknown.

TCRdb keeps only in-frame clones here, not all; method: immunoSEQ multiplex PCR. The table includes some 79,000 clones, approximately 85% detected once. The receptor was isolated from an adult who received the AZD1222 COVID-19 vaccine. The sequencing here drew on peripheral blood, taken 28 days after the second AZD1222 dose.

CDR3 bases: TGTGCCAGCAGTTTGGAGGGGATGAACACTGAAGCTTTCTTT. It specifies CASSLEGMNTEAFF. V usage is TRBV27 and J usage is TRBJ1-1, with D maybe TRBD1 (5 bases). Germline V gene lookup returns CDR1 MNHEY and CDR2 SMNVEV (reference sequence). The length of the CDR3 is 14 residues. Trimming shortened V by 3 bases and J by 0 bases, and 8 bases separated the two germline ends.